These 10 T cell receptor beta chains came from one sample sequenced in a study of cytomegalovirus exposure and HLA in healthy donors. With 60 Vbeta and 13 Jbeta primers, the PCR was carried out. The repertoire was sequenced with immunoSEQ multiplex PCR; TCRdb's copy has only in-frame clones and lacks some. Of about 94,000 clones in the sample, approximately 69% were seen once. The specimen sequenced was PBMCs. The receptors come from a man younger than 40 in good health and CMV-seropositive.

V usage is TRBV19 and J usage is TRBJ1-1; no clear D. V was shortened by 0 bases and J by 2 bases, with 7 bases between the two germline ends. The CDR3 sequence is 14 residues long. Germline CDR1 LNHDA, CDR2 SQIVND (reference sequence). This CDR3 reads CASSIERGNTEAFF. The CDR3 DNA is TGTGCCAGTAGTATAGAACGGGGAAACACTGAAGCTTTCTTT.

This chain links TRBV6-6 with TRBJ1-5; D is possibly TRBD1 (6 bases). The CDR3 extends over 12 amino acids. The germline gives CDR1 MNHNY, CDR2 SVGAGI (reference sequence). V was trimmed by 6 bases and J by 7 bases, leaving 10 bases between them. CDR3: CASRRDRQPQHF. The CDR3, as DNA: TGTGCCAGCAGACGTGACAGGCAGCCCCAGCATTTT.

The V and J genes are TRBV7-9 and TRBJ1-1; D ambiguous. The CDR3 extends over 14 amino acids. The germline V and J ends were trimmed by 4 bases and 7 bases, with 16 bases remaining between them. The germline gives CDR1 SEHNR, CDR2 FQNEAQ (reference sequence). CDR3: CASSSPLRGNEAFF. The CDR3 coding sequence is TGTGCCAGCAGCTCTCCCCTCCGCGGGAATGAAGCTTTCTTT.

The CDR3 protein is CAWSVAYEQYF. In nucleotides, the CDR3 is TGTGCCTGGTCAGTGGCCTACGAGCAGTACTTC. The chain carries TRBV30 and TRBJ2-7, with D unresolved. Germline lookup yields CDR1 GTSNPN and CDR2 SVGIG (reference sequence). The CDR3 runs to 11 residues. Trimming removed 5 bases from V and 2 bases from J, with 7 bases in between.

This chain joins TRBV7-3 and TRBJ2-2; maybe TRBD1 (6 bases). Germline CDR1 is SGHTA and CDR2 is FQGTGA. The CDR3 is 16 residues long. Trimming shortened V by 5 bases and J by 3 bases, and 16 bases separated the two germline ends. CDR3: CASSPGQISHTGELFF. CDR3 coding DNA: TGTGCCAGCAGCCCCGGACAGATTAGTCACACCGGGGAGCTGTTTTTT.

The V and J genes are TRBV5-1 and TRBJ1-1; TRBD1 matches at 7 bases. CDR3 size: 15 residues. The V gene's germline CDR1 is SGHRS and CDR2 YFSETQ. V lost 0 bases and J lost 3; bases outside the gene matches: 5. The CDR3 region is CASSLGGTDDTEAFF. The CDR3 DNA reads TGCGCCAGCAGCTTGGGAGGGACAGATGACACTGAAGCTTTCTTT.

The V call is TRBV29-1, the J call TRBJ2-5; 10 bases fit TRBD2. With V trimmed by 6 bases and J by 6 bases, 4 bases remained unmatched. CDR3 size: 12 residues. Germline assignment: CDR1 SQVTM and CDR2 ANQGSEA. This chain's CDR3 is CSVSSGGQTQYF. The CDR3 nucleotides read TGCAGCGTGTCTAGCGGGGGACAGACCCAGTACTTC.

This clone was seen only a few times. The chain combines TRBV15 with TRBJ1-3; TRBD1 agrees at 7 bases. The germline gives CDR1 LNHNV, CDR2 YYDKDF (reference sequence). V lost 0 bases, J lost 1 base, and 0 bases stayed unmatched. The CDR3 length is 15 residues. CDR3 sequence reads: CATSREQGSGNTIYF. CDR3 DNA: TGTGCCACCAGCAGAGAACAGGGGTCTGGAAACACCATATATTTT.

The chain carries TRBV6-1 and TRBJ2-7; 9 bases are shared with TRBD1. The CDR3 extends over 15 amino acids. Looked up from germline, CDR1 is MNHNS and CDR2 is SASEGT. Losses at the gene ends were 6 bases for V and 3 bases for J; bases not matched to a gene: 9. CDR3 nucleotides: TGTGCCAGCAGCCGAGGGACAGGGCGTCTCTACGAGCAGTACTTC. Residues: CASSRGTGRLYEQYF.

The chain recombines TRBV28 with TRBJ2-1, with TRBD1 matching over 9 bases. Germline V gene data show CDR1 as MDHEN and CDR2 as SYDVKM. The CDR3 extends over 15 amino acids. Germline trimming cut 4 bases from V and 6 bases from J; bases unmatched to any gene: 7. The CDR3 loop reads CASSSNRGLANEQFF. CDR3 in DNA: TGTGCCAGCAGTTCTAACAGGGGGCTTGCCAATGAGCAGTTCTTC.